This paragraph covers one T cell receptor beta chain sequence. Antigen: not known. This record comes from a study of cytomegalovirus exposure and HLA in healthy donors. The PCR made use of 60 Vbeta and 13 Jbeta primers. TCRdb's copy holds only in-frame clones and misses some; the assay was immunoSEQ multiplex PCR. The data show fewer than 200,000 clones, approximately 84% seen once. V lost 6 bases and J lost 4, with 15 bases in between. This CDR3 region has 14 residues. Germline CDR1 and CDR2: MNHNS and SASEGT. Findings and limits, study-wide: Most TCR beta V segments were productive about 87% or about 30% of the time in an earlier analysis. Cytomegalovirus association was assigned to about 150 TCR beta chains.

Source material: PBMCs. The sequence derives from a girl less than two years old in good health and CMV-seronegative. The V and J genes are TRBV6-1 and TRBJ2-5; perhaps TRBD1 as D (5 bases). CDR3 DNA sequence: TGTGCCAGCAGGTGGCCCCCAAGGGGAGAGACCCAGTACTTC. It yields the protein CASRWPPRGETQYF.